This T cell receptor (beta chain) was identified in a study of cytomegalovirus exposure and HLA in healthy donors. Study-level information: Earlier work reported 95 million to 130 million unique TCR beta sequences from 180 million or so T cells. Study-level points and caveats: Cytomegalovirus status was reportedly diagnosed by the classifier with high sensitivity and specificity.

Worth noting for this clone: Its antigen is not known.

In the PCR, 60 Vbeta and 13 Jbeta primers were used. TCRdb keeps only in-frame clones here, not all; method: immunoSEQ multiplex PCR. The sample has 90,000 to 110,000 clones, over 75% seen once. This CDR3 comprises 16 residues. Germline lookup yields CDR1 MGHRA and CDR2 YSYEKL. Trimming took 4 bases from V and 1 from J; bases not matched to a gene: 10. This chain joins TRBV4-1 and TRBJ2-7; TRBD2 matches at 7 bases. The sequence was collected from a woman between 35 and 50 years old in good health and CMV-seropositive. The sequencing input was PBMCs. CDR3 residues: CASSPNHRGVSYEQYF. The CDR3 nucleotides read TGCGCCAGCAGCCCCAACCACCGGGGGGTTTCCTACGAGCAGTACTTC.